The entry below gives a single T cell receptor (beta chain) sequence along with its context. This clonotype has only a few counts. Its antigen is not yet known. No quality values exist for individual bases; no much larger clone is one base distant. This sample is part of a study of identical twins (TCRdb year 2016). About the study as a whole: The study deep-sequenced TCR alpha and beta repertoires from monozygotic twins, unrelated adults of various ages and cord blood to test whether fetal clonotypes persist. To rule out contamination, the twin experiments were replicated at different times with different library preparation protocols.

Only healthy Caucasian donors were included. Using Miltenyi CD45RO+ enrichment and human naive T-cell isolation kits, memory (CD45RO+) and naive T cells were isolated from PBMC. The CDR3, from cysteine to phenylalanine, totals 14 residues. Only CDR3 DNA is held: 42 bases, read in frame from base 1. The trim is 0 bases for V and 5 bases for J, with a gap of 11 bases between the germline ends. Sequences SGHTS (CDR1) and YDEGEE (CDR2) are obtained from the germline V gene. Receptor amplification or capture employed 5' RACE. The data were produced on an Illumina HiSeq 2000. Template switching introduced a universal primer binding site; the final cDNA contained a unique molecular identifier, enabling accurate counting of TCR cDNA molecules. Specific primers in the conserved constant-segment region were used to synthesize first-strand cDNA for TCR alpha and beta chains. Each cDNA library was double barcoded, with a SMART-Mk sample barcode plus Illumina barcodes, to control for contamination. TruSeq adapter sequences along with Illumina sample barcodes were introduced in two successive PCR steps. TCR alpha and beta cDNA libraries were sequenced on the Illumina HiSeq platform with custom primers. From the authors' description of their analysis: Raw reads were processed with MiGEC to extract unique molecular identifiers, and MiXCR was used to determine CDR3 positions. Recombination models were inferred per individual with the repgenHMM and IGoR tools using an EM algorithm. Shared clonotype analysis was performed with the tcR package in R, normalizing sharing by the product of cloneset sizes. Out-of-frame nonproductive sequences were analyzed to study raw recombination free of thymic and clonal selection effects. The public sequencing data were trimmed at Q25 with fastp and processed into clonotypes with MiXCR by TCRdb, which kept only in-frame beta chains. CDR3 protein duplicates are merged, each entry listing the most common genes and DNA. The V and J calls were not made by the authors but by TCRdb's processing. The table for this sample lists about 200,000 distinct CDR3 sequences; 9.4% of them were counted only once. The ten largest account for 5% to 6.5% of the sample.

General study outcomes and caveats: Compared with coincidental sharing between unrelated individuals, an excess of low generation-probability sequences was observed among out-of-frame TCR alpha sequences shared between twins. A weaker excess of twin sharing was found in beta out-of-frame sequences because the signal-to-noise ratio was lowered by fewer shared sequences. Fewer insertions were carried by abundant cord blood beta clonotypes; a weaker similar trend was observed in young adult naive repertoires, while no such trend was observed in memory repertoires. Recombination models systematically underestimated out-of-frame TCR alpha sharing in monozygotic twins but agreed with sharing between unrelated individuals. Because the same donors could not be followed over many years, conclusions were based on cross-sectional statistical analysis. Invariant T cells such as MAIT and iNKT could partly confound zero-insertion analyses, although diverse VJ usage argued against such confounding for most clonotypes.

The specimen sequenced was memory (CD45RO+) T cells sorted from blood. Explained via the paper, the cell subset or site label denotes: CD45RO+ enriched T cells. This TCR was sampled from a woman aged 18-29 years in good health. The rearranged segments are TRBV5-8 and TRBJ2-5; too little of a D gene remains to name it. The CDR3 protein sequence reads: CASSLDTLTETQYF. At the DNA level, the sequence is TGTGCCAGCAGCTTGGACACTTTGACGGAGACCCAGTACTTC.